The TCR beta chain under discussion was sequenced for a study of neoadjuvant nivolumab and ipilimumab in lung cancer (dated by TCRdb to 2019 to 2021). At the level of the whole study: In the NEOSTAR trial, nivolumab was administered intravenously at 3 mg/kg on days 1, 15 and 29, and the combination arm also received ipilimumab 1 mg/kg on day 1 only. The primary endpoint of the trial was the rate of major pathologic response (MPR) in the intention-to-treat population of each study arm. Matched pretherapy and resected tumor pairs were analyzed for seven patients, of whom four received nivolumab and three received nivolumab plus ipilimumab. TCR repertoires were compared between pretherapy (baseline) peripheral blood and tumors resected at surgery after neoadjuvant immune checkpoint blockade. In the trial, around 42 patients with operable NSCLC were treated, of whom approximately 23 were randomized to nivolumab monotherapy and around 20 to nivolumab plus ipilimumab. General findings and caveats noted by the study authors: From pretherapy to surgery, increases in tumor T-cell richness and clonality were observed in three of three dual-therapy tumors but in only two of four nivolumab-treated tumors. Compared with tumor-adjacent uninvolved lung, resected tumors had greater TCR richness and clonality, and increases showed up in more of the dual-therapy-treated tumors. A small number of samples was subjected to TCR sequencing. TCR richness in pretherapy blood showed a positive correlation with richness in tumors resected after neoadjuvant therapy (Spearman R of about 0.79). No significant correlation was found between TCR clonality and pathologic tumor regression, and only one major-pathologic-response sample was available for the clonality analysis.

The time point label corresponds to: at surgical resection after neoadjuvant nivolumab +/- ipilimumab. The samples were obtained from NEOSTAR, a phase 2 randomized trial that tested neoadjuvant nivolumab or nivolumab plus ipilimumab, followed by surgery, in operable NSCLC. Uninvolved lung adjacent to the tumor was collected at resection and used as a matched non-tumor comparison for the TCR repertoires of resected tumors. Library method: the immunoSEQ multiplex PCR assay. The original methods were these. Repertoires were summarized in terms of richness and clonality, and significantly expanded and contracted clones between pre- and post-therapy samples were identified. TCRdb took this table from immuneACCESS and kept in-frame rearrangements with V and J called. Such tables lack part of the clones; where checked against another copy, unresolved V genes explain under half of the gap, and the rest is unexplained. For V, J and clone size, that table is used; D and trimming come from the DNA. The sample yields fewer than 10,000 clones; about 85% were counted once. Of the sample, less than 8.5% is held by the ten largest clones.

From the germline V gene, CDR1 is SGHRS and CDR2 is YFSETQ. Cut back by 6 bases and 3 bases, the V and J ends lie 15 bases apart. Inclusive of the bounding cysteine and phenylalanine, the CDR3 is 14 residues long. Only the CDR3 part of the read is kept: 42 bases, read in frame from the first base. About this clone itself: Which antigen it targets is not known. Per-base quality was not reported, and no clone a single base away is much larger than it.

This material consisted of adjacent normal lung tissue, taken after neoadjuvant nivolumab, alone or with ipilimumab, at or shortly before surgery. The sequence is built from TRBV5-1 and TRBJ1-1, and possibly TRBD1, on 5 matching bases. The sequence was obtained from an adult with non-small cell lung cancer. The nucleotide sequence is TGCGCCAGCAACCCAGCGGGGGGGTACACTGAAGCTTTCTTT. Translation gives CASNPAGGYTEAFF.